This paragraph reports one T cell receptor (beta chain). Its specific antigen is unknown. Per-base qualities were not stored, and no clone one base away is much larger. Whole blood was collected in K2EDTA tubes by collaborating institutions according to the institutions' own protocols. For TCRbeta analysis, collaborator samples were shipped as frozen whole blood, as isolated PBMCs, or as DNA extracted from either sample type. The data were obtained in a study of blood T cell repertoires in COVID-19 (dated by TCRdb to about 2020). With respect to the entire study: The collaborator samples originated in the United States, Italy and Spain and spanned the acute and convalescent phases of COVID-19. The prospective study material was composed of cDNA or gDNA derived from T cells, B-cell-depleted T cells, or PBMCs. The repertoires were released in a freely available public database intended as a resource for research on the immune response to SARS-CoV-2. Samples were obtained from the ongoing ImmuneRACE study (first 160 participants) and from 1,200 or so subjects provided by 6 global collaborators. Where available, HLA class I and class II types were taken from metadata supplied by the sample provider and were not determined by assay-based typing. A de-identified subject ID, COVID-19 status, age in years and sex were almost always included in the sample metadata. Deeply sampled blood TCRbeta repertoires from subjects exposed to, actively infected with, or recovered from COVID-19 were included in the dataset.

V is pruned by 2 bases and J by 2 bases, leaving 8 bases of the junction without a gene match. Including the terminal cysteine and phenylalanine, the CDR3 comprises 17 residues. CDR3 DNA only is kept here, 51 bases in frame from base 1. The germline V gene yields SGDLS for CDR1 and YYNGEE for CDR2. TCRbeta CDR3 regions were amplified from genomic DNA by means of the immunoSEQ Assay, a bias-controlled multiplex PCR. The authors processed their data as follows. The number of nucleated cells in each sample was estimated from the amplification of reference gene primers within the assay. To quantify the absolute abundance of each unique TCRbeta CDR3 rearrangement, sequence reads were collapsed and filtered. Productive Simpson clonality was computed per sample as the square root of Simpson's diversity index over productive rearrangements. Held by TCRdb, this immuneACCESS table contains in-frame sequences only and omits some clones. Under half of the omission traces to an unresolved V gene where checked; the cause of the rest is unknown. The D gene and trimming were derived from the DNA, and the V and J assignments and clone size from that table. In this sample the table shows about 270,000 clones, around nine tenths of which occur a single time. The ten largest clones represent about 10% of the sample.

The full study reports these points: How much clinical and demographic metadata was included differed by source and by participant, and the metadata was provided uncurated.

Recombination connected TRBV9 to TRBJ2-1, with 9 middle bases fitting TRBD1. This sequence was found in a man in his forties with active or convalescent COVID-19. Sequencing was done on a sample of peripheral blood. The CDR3 sequence is CASSVGGTGTAYNEQFF. The nucleotides read TGTGCCAGCAGCGTGGGCGGGACAGGGACCGCCTACAATGAGCAGTTCTTC.